The following is a TCR beta chain sequence with its context. Only in-frame clones appear in the TCRdb table, and some are missing; sequencing was by immunoSEQ multiplex PCR. The table records roughly 40,000 clones, approximately 83% of them present only once. This sample was taken from a study of T cells in localized non-small cell lung cancer. The CDR3 consists of 13 residues. Trimming removed 9 bases at V and 5 bases at J, with 16 bases between. Germline CDR1 MGHDK, CDR2 SYGVNS. J is TRBJ1-1 and V is TRBV25-1; D gene unclear. This sample comprised PBMCs, obtained before any cancer treatment. This sequence originates from a man aged 40 to 69 with stage II lung adenocarcinoma. The CDR3 DNA follows: TGTGCCAGTGGACCCCCATTGGGTACTGAAGCTTTCTTT. Translating it yields CASGPPLGTEAFF.